Listed here are 30 T cell receptor beta chains from one sample, sequenced in a study of CD8+CD57+ T cells in acquired aplastic anemia. TCR beta VDJ and CDR3 were profiled, and genomic DNA was the template. TCRdb re-derived calls from the reads in MiXCR, one entry per CDR3 protein. The data hold more than 100,000 distinct CDR3 sequences, with around two fifths observed a single time. The specimen was sorted CD4+, CD8+, or CD8+CD57+ T cells (not recorded which) from PBMCs. Receptor source: a human donor in good health, serving as a control.

This clonotype was counted at least ten times. The chain combines TRBV19 with TRBJ2-3, with D perhaps TRBD1 (5 bases). Germline CDR1 reads LNHDA; CDR2 reads SQIVND (reference sequence). CDR3 length equals 15 residues. V was pared by 8 bases and J by 0 bases, with 15 bases between. The chain's CDR3 is CASQDRPTSTDTQYF. The CDR3 DNA is TGTGCCAGTCAAGACAGACCTACTAGCACAGATACGCAGTATTTT. Complete variable domain (other parts from reference TRBV19 and TRBJ2-3): DGGITQSPKYLFRKEGQNVTLSCEQNLNHDAMYWYRQDPGQGLRLIYYSQIVNDFQKGDIAEGYSVSREKKESFPLTVTSAQKNPTAFYLCASQDRPTSTDTQYFGPGTRLTVL.

This clonotype was seen repeatedly, ten times or more. The chain employs TRBV7-2 and TRBJ2-7; D may be TRBD1 (6 bases). The germline V gene has CDR1 SGHTA and CDR2 FQGNSA. Trimming took off 5 bases at V and 2 bases at J, with 10 bases between the two ends. The CDR3 contains 13 residues. As DNA, the CDR3 is TGTGCCAGCAGCCCCACAGGGCCCTACGAGCAGTACTTC. Its protein is CASSPTGPYEQYF. Looking up the rest from reference TRBV7-2 and TRBJ2-7 gives the full variable domain: GAGVSQSPSNKVTEKGKDVELRCDPISGHTALYWYRQSLGQGLEFLIYFQGNSAPDKSGLPSDRFSAERTGGSVSTLTIQRTQQEDSAVYLCASSPTGPYEQYFGPGTRLTVT.

This clonotype has a single count. The V call is TRBV6-2 or TRBV6-3, the J call TRBJ2-5, with TRBD1 identical over 7 bases. The CDR3 has 16 residues. J was trimmed by 5 bases and V by 2 bases; bases with no gene match: 11. Looked up from germline, CDR1 is MNHEY and CDR2 is SVGEGT. The CDR3 nucleotides are TGTGCCAGCAGTTACGGCAACCAGGGGGTGGCGGAGACCCAGTACTTC. Translation gives CASSYGNQGVAETQYF.

The chain recombines TRBV7-6 with TRBJ1-3; a possible D gene is TRBD1 (5 bases). V lost 6 bases, J lost 8 bases, and 20 bases lay in between. Germline V gene data show CDR1 as SGHVS and CDR2 as FNYEAQ. The CDR3 is 15 residues long. The CDR3 DNA sequence: TGTGCCAGCAGTCTAGACTGGGGCCCCGGCCACACCATATATTTT. Protein sequence: CASSLDWGPGHTIYF.

This clonotype was seen more than once but under ten times. This may be a read error, as it is one base from a much larger clone. V and J are TRBV7-9 and TRBJ2-5, with 10 bases identical to TRBD1. Germline CDR1 SEHNR, CDR2 FQNEAQ (reference sequence). This CDR3 is 15 amino acids long. CDR3 in DNA: TGTGTCAGCAGCTTCAACCGGGACAGGGGAGAGACCCAGTACTTC. This sequence encodes CVSSFNRDRGETQYF.

This sequence joins TRBV5-1 and TRBJ2-7; D gene uncertain. Germline assignment: CDR1 SGHRS and CDR2 YFSETQ. This CDR3 is built from 14 residues. V was clipped by 0 bases and J by 1 base, with 8 bases between them. CDR3 amino acids: CASSLVSQSYEQYF. In DNA form, the CDR3 reads TGCGCCAGCAGCTTGGTCTCCCAATCCTACGAGCAGTACTTC.

The table lists this clonotype with many counts. This chain links TRBV7-6 with TRBJ2-1; D is ambiguous. Germline CDR1 reads SGHVS; CDR2 reads FNYEAQ. The length of the CDR3 is 13 residues. Trimming stripped 0 bases from V and 12 bases from J, with 12 bases between. The CDR3 DNA is TGTGCCAGCAGCTTAGCGCCCAGGATTATGCAGTTCTTC. It codes for CASSLAPRIMQFF.

This clonotype was picked up many times. The chain links TRBV28 to TRBJ1-2, with D perhaps TRBD1 (6 bases). Germline V CDR1 and CDR2: MDHEN, SYDVKM. V lost 3 bases, J lost 8 bases, and 10 bases lay in between. CDR3 length equals 12 residues. The CDR3: CASSFQGKGYTF. As DNA, the CDR3 is TGTGCCAGCAGTTTCCAGGGGAAGGGCTACACCTTC.

This chain connects TRBV10-1 to TRBJ2-7, with D maybe TRBD2 (5 bases). V gave up 5 bases and J gave up 3 bases, with 11 bases separating them. The germline V gene has CDR1 WNHNN and CDR2 SYGVQD (reference sequence). The CDR3 sequence is 13 residues long. DNA for the CDR3: TGCGCCAGCAGTAGCCTCGGGGACTACGAGCAGTACTTC. Translated, it gives CASSSLGDYEQYF.

As for this clonotype: A much larger clonotype is one base distant, so this may be a read error. The V call is TRBV14, the J call TRBJ2-1; 11 bases fit TRBD2. There are 19 residues in the CDR3. Germline-derived CDR1 and CDR2 are SGHDN and FVKESK. The V and J ends lost 4 bases and 3 bases, in that order; junction bases with no gene match: 14. This CDR3 is CASSPSALAGGPHYNEQFF. The CDR3 DNA reads as TGTGCCAGCAGCCCCTCAGCCCTAGCGGGGGGACCCCACTACAATGAGCAGTTCTTC.

Ten or more counts support this clonotype. This rearrangement joins TRBV11-2 to TRBJ2-7; 10 positions match TRBD2. The CDR3 length is 15 residues. With V trimmed by 3 bases and J by 6 bases, 8 bases remained unmatched. In germline, CDR1 is SGHAT, CDR2 FQNNGV. DNA for the CDR3: TGTGCCAGCAGCTTCCTCGGGCTAGCGGGAGTCGAGCAGTACTTC. It yields the protein CASSFLGLAGVEQYF.

This clonotype has a count of ten or more. The chain joins TRBV4-1 to TRBJ1-2; 7 bases are shared with TRBD1. CDR1 and CDR2 (germline): MGHRA, YSYEKL. This CDR3 contains 15 residues. J was trimmed by 5 bases and V by 4 bases; bases with no gene match: 10. The CDR3 sequence is CASSPGGGGGYGYTF. CDR3 nucleotides: TGCGCCAGCAGCCCCGGTGGAGGGGGCGGGTATGGCTACACCTTC.

The chain combines TRBV7-9 with TRBJ2-1; D is uncertain. Trimming shortened V by 5 bases and J by 2 bases, and 19 bases separated the two germline ends. The CDR3 consists of 17 residues. Germline V lookup: CDR1 SEHNR, CDR2 FQNEAQ (reference sequence). CDR3 sequence (DNA): TGTGCCAGCAGCCTGTTTAGCAGGATTACTCCCTACAATGAGCAGTTCTTC. Amino acids: CASSLFSRITPYNEQFF. Full variable domain (outside the CDR3, taken from reference TRBV7-9 and TRBJ2-1): DTGVSQNPRHKITKRGQNVTFRCDPISEHNRLYWYRQTLGQGPEFLTYFQNEAQLEKSRLLSDRFSAERPKGSFSTLEIQRTEQGDSAMYLCASSLFSRITPYNEQFFGPGTRLTVL.

In its sample, this clonotype was seen many times. The chain combines TRBV24-1 with TRBJ2-7; the D is unclear. With 9 bases removed from V and 1 base from J, the gap between germline ends came to 18 bases. This CDR3 region has 15 residues. Germline CDR1 and CDR2: KGHDR and SFDVKD. For the CDR3, the DNA is TGTGCCACCCAAGATGCGCCCACTACTTCCTACGAGCAGTACTTC. This translates into CATQDAPTTSYEQYF.

Regarding this clonotype: This may come from a read error, since a much larger clone is one base off. V is TRBV6-1 and J is TRBJ2-2; TRBD1 aligns across 7 bases. Trimming at V came to 3 bases and at J to 4 bases, leaving 2 bases not matched to a gene. The CDR3 length is 14 residues. CDR1 is MNHNS, CDR2 SASEGT, per germline. Here the CDR3 DNA reads TGTGCCAGCAGTGAGGACAGGAGCACCGGGGAGCTGTTTTTT. Translating gives CASSEDRSTGELFF.

Many counts were recorded for this clonotype. V and J are TRBV2 and TRBJ2-5; D call uncertain. The V gene lost 1 base and the J gene lost 7 bases, with 4 bases spanning the gap. CDR3 length equals 11 residues. The germline V gene has CDR1 SNHLY and CDR2 FYNNEI. DNA of the CDR3: TGTGCCAGCAGTGAAGGCGGGACCCAGTACTTC. Encoded protein: CASSEGGTQYF.

V usage is TRBV19 and J usage is TRBJ2-1; D ambiguous. Trimming removed 5 bases from V and 5 bases from J, with 10 bases in between. CDR3 length: 13 residues. In germline, CDR1 is LNHDA, CDR2 SQIVND (reference sequence). The CDR3 DNA reads TGTGCCAGTAGTCGAGGACCAGACAATGAGCAGTTCTTC. Protein sequence: CASSRGPDNEQFF.

The chain is built from TRBV2 and TRBJ1-2; tentative D call: TRBD1 (6 bases). The V gene lost 7 bases and the J gene lost 4 bases, with 16 bases spanning the gap. CDR1 and CDR2 from the germline V gene are SNHLY and FYNNEI. This CDR3 is 14 amino acids long. Here the CDR3 DNA reads TGTGCCAGCACCCCAGGGGCACAGGGCTATGGCTACACCTTC. It codes for CASTPGAQGYGYTF.

This clonotype appeared a few times. The chain uses TRBV2 and TRBJ1-1; a weak D match, TRBD1 (5 bases). This CDR3 contains 15 residues. V shed 8 bases and J shed 4 bases, with 20 bases lying between them. The germline CDR1 and CDR2 sequences are SNHLY and FYNNEI. In DNA, the CDR3 is TGTGCCAGCTCACTCGGGGGGGTTTTCGGCACTGAAGCTTTCTTT. Its translation: CASSLGGVFGTEAFF. Together with reference TRBV2 and TRBJ1-1, the CDR3 gives the full variable domain: EPEVTQTPSHQVTQMGQEVILRCVPISNHLYFYWYRQILGQKVEFLVSFYNNEISEKSEIFDDQFSVERPDGSNFTLKIRSTKLEDSAMYFCASSLGGVFGTEAFFGQGTRLTVV.

The chain carries TRBV20-1 and TRBJ2-5; D possibly corresponds to TRBD2 (6 bases). There are 12 residues in the CDR3. Per the germline V gene, CDR1 is DFQATT and CDR2 is SNEGSKA (reference sequence). The germline V and J ends were trimmed by 5 bases and 4 bases, with 11 bases remaining between them. In nucleotides, the CDR3 is TGCAGTGCTGCCGGGAGCGTAGAGACCCAGTACTTC. Translated: CSAAGSVETQYF.

This clonotype showed up just a few times. The V call is TRBV7-2, the J call TRBJ1-6; possible D gene TRBD1, 6 bases. With 4 bases removed from V and 8 bases from J, the gap between germline ends came to 12 bases. This CDR3 contains 14 residues. From germline, CDR1 is SGHTA and CDR2 FQGNSA. The CDR3 spells CASSSDSAYSPLHF. The CDR3 nucleotides are TGTGCCAGCAGCTCGGACAGCGCGTATTCACCCCTCCACTTT.

This chain links TRBV7-6 with TRBJ2-1; TRBD1 matches 10 bases. The ends lost 2 bases at V and 7 bases at J; junction bases unmatched: 2. The CDR3 is 14 residues long. In germline, CDR1 is SGHVS, CDR2 FNYEAQ. CDR3 in DNA: TGTGCCAGCAGCTTAATGGGACAGGGGAATGAGCAGTTCTTC. It yields the protein CASSLMGQGNEQFF.

This chain connects TRBV10-1 to TRBJ1-2, with D possibly being TRBD1 (6 bases). The ends were cut back, 0 bases at V and 0 bases at J, with 11 bases in the middle. This CDR3 has 16 residues. Germline CDR1 reads WNHNN; CDR2 reads SYGVQD (reference sequence). CDR3 bases: TGCGCCAGCAGTGAGTCGACAGGCGGGTCTAACTATGGCTACACCTTC. Translating it yields CASSESTGGSNYGYTF.

By share, this clonotype counts as medium-sized (0.01 to 0.1%). The rearrangement joins TRBV25-1 to TRBJ1-6; weak D call: TRBD1 (5 bases). V dropped 3 bases and J dropped 9 bases, with 12 bases sitting between them. The CDR3 runs to 14 residues. Per the germline V gene, CDR1 is MGHDK and CDR2 is SYGVNS. The CDR3 here is CASSDGGSGSPLHF. CDR3 nucleotides: TGTGCCAGCAGTGACGGGGGTAGCGGTTCACCCCTCCACTTT.

This clonotype has a count of ten or more. The chain couples TRBV20-1 to TRBJ1-2; 8 positions match TRBD1. Germline V gene data show CDR1 as DFQATT and CDR2 as SNEGSKA (reference sequence). The CDR3 sequence is 13 residues long. The V gene end was trimmed by 7 bases and the J gene end by 4 bases; junction bases not matched to a gene: 8. The CDR3 region has the DNA TGCAGTGTCAGGCTTGGACAGGGCTATGGCTACACCTTC. As protein: CSVRLGQGYGYTF.

This clonotype was observed once. The junction and the germline gene differ at one end; a read error may be behind it. The chain is built from TRBV19 and TRBJ1-2; D remains unclear. The CDR3 length is 14 residues. From germline, CDR1 is LNHDA and CDR2 SQIVND (reference sequence). Here the CDR3 reads CASSPGYLNYGYAF. The CDR3, as DNA: TGTGCCAGTAGCCCGGGATACCTTAACTATGGCTACGCCTTC. Complete variable domain (other parts from reference TRBV19 and TRBJ1-2): DGGITQSPKYLFRKEGQNVTLSCEQNLNHDAMYWYRQDPGQGLRLIYYSQIVNDFQKGDIAEGYSVSREKKESFPLTVTSAQKNPTAFYLCASSPGYLNYGYAFGSGTRLTVV.

As to this clonotype: Being one base from a much bigger clone, this may be a read error. This chain connects TRBV10-2 to TRBJ2-2; maybe TRBD2 (5 bases). Germline CDR1 and CDR2: WSHSY and SAAADI. The CDR3 is 14 residues long. The CDR3 spells CASGAGADTGELFF. CDR3 nucleotide sequence: TGTGCCAGCGGCGCAGGTGCGGACACCGGGGAGCTGTTTTTT.

This clonotype has a count of ten or more. The junction shows a germline mismatch at one end, possibly a read error. The chain carries TRBV2 and TRBJ1-2; a weak D match, TRBD1 (5 bases). In germline, CDR1 is SNHLY, CDR2 FYNNEI. The CDR3 has 15 residues. DNA of the CDR3: TGTGCCAGCAAAGAGGAGACAGCAGTTGGATATGGCTACACCTTT. Amino acid sequence: CASKEETAVGYGYTF.

This clonotype showed up just a few times. The genes are TRBV12-5 and TRBJ2-1, with D unresolved. Germline CDR1 is LGHNT and CDR2 is FRNRAP. Trimming removed 6 bases at V and 8 bases at J, with 14 bases between. The CDR3 is 13 amino acids. DNA of the CDR3: TGTGCTAGTGGCTGGTCGCCCCTGTATGAGCAGTTCTTC. It encodes CASGWSPLYEQFF.

This clonotype was recorded a few times. This sequence may be a read error, since a much larger clone differs from it by one base. This chain uses TRBV7-9 with TRBJ2-3; TRBD1 aligns across 9 bases. The germline gives CDR1 SEHNR, CDR2 FQNEAQ (reference sequence). The CDR3 sequence is 16 residues long. Unmatched junction bases numbered 8, after V lost 5 bases and J lost 2 bases. The CDR3 spells CASSPGDRVVTDTQYF. The CDR3 bases are TGTGCCAGCAGCCCCGGGGACAGGGTCGTCACAGATACGCAGTATTTT.